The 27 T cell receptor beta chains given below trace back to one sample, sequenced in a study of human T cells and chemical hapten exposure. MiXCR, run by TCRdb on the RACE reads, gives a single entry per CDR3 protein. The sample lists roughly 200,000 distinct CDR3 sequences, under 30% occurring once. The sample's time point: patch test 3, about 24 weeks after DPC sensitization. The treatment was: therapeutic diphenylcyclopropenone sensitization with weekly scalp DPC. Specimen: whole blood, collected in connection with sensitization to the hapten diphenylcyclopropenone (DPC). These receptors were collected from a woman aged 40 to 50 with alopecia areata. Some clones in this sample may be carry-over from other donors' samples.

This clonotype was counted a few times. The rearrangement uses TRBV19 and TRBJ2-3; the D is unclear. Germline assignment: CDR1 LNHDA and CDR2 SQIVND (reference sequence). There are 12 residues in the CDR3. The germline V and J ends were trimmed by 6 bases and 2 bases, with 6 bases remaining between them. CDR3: CASRASTDTQYF. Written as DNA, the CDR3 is TGTGCCAGTAGGGCTTCCACAGATACGCAGTATTTT.

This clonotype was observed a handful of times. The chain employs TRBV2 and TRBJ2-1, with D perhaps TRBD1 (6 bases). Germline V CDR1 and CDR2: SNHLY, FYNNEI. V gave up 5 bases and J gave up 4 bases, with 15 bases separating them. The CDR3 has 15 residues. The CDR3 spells CASSPLTGAYNEQFF. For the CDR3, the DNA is TGTGCCAGCAGTCCCCTGACAGGAGCGTACAATGAGCAGTTCTTC. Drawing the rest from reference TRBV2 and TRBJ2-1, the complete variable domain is EPEVTQTPSHQVTQMGQEVILRCVPISNHLYFYWYRQILGQKVEFLVSFYNNEISEKSEIFDDQFSVERPDGSNFTLKIRSTKLEDSAMYFCASSPLTGAYNEQFFGPGTRLTVL.

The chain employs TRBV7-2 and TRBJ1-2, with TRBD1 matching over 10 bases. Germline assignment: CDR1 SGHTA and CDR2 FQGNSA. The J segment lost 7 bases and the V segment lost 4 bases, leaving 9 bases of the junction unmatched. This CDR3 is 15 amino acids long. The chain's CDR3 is CASSSRRGTGVGYTF. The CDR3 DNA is TGTGCCAGCAGCTCGCGTAGAGGGACAGGGGTTGGCTACACCTTC.

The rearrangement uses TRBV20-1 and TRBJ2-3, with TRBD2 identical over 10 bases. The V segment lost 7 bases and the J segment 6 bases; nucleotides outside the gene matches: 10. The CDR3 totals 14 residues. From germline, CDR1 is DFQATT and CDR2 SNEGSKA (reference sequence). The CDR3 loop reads CSVSGLAVGDTQYF. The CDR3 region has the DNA TGCAGTGTGTCCGGACTAGCGGTTGGGGATACGCAGTATTTT.

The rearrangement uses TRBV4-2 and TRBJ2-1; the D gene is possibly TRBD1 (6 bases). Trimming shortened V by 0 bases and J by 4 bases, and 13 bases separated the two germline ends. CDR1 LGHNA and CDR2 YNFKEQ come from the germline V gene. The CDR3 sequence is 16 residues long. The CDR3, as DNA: TGTGCCAGCAGCCAAGATGAGACAGGACCGTACAATGAGCAGTTCTTC. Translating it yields CASSQDETGPYNEQFF.

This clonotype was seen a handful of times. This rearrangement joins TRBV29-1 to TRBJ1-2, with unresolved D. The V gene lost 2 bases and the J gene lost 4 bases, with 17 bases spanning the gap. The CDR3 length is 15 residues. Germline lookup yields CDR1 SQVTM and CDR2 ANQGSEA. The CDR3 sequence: CSVEPGTAPVYGYTF. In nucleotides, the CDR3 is TGCAGCGTTGAACCTGGAACAGCCCCGGTCTATGGCTACACCTTC.

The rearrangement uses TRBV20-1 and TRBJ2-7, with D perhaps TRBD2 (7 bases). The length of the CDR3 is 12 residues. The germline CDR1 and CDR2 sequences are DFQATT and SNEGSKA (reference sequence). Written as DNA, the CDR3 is TGCAGCGGGGAGGGACACTACTACGAGCAGTACTTC. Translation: CSGEGHYYEQYF.

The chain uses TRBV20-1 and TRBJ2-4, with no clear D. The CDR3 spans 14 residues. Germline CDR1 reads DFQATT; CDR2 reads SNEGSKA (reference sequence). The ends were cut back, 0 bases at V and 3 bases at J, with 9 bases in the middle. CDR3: CSARDNYYKNIQYF. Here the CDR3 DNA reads TGCAGTGCTAGAGACAACTACTACAAAAACATTCAGTACTTC.

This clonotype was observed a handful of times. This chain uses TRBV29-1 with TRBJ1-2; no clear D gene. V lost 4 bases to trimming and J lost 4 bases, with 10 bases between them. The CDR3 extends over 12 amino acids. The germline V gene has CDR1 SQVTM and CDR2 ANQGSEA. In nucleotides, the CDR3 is TGCAGCGTTGTGGTTCAGGCCTATGGCTACACCTTC. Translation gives CSVVVQAYGYTF.

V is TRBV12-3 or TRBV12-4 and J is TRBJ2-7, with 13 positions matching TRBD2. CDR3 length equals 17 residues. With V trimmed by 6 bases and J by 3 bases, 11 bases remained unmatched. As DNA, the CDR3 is TGTGCCAGCAGCCCTCCGAGGACTAGCGGGGGATACTACGAGCAGTACTTC. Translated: CASSPPRTSGGYYEQYF.

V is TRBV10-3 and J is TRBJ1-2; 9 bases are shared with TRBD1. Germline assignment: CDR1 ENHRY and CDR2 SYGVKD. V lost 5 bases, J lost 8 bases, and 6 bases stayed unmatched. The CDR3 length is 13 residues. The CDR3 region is CAISSGTGSGYTF. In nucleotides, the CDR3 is TGTGCCATCAGTTCCGGGACAGGGAGCGGCTACACCTTC.

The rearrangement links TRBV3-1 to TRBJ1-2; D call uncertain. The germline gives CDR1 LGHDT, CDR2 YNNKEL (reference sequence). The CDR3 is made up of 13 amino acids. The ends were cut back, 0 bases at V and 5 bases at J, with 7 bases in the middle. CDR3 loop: CASSQEVGYGYTF. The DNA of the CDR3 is TGTGCCAGCAGCCAAGAAGTGGGGTATGGCTACACCTTC.

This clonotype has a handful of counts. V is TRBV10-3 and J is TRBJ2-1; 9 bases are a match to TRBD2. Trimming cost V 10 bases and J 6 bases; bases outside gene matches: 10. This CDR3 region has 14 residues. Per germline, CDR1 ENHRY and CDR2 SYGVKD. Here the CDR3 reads CATRGSREGNEQFF. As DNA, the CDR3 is TGTGCCACAAGAGGCTCGCGGGAGGGCAATGAGCAGTTCTTC.

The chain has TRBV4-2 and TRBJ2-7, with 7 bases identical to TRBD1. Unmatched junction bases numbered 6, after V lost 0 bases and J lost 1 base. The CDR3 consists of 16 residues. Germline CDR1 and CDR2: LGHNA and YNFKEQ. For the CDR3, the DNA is TGTGCCAGCAGCCAAGATCCCGGGACAGCATCCTACGAGCAGTACTTC. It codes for CASSQDPGTASYEQYF.

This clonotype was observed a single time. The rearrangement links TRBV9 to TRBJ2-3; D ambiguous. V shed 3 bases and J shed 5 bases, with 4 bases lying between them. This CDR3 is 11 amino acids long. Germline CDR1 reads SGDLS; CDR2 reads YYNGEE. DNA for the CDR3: TGTGCCAGCAGCGAGGGAGATACGCAGTATTTT. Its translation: CASSEGDTQYF.

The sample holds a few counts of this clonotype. In DNA form, the CDR3 reads TGTGCCAGCAGCGTAGGACTAGCGGGAGGAAGTGAGCAGTTCTTC. The encoded protein is CASSVGLAGGSEQFF. V gene TRBV9 combines with J gene TRBJ2-1; 13 positions agree with TRBD2. This CDR3 region has 15 residues. CDR1 SGDLS and CDR2 YYNGEE come from the germline V gene. With V trimmed by 0 bases and J by 9 bases, 3 bases remained unmatched.

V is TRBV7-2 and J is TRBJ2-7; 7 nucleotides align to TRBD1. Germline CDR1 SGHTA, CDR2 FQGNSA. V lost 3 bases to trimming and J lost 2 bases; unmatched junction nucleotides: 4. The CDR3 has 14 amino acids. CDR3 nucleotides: TGTGCCAGCAGCTTCCGGGACAGAACCTACGAGCAGTACTTC. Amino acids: CASSFRDRTYEQYF.

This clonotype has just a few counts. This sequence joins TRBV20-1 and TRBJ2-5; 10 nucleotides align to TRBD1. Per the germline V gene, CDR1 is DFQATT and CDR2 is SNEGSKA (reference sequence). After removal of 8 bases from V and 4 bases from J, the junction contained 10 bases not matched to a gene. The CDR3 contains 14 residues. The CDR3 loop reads CSSKPRQGAETQYF. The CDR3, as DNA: TGCAGTTCCAAACCCAGACAGGGGGCAGAGACCCAGTACTTC.

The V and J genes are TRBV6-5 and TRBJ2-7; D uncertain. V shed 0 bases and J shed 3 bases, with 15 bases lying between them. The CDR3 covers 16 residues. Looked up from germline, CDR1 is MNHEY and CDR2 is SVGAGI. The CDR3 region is CASSYSITSLRYEQYF. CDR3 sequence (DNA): TGTGCCAGCAGTTACTCTATAACCTCCCTCCGCTACGAGCAGTACTTC.

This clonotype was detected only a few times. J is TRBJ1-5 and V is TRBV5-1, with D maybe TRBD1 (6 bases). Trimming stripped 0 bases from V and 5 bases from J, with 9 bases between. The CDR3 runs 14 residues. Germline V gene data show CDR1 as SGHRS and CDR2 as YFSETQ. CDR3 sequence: CASSLAGGDQPQHF. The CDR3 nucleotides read TGCGCCAGCAGCTTGGCTGGGGGCGATCAGCCCCAGCATTTT.

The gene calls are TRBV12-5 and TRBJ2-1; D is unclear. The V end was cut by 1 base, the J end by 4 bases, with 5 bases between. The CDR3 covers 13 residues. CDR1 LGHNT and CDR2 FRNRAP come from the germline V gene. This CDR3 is CASGLAKYNEQFF. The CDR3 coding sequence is TGTGCTAGTGGTTTGGCTAAGTACAATGAGCAGTTCTTC. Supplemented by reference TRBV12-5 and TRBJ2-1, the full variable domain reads DARVTQTPRHKVTEMGQEVTMRCQPILGHNTVFWYRQTMMQGLELLAYFRNRAPLDDSGMPKDRFSAEMPDATLATLKIQPSEPRDSAVYFCASGLAKYNEQFFGPGTRLTVL.

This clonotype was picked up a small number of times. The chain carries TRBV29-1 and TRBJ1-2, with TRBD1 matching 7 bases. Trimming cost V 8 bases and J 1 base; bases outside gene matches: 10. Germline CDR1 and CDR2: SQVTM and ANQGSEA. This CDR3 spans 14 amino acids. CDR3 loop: CSTLGQGDNYGYTF. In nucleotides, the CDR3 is TGCAGCACCTTGGGGCAGGGGGATAACTATGGCTACACCTTC.

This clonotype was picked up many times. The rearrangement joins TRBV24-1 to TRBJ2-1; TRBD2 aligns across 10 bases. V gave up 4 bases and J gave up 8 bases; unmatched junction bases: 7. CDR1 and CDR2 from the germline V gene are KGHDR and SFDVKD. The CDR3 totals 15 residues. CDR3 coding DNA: TGTGCCACCAGTGACTCACTAGCGGGATGGGATGAGCAGTTCTTC. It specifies CATSDSLAGWDEQFF.

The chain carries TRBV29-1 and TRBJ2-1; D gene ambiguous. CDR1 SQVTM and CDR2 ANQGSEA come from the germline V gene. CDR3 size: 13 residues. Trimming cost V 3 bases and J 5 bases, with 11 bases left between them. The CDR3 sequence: CSVDTGPNNEQFF. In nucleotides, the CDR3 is TGCAGCGTTGATACCGGCCCGAACAATGAGCAGTTCTTC.

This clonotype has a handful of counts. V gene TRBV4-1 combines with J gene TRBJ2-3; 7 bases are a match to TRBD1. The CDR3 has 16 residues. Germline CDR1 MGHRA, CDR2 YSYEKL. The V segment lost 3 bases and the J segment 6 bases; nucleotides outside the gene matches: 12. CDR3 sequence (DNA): TGCGCCAGCAGCCAGCCTGGACAGGCGCTCGTTGATACGCAGTATTTT. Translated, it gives CASSQPGQALVDTQYF.

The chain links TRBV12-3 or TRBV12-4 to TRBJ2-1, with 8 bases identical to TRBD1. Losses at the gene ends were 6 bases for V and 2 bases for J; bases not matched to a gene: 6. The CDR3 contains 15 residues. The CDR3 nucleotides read TGTGCCAGCAGATTTCGGACAGGGACCTACAATGAGCAGTTCTTC. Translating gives CASRFRTGTYNEQFF.

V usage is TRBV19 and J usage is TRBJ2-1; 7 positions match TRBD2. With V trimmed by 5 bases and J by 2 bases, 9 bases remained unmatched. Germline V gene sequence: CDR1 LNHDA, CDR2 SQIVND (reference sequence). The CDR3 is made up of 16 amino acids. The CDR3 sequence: CASSLGGGAAYNEQFF. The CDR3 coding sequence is TGTGCCAGTAGTCTCGGCGGGGGAGCAGCCTACAATGAGCAGTTCTTC. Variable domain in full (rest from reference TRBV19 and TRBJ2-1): DGGITQSPKYLFRKEGQNVTLSCEQNLNHDAMYWYRQDPGQGLRLIYYSQIVNDFQKGDIAEGYSVSREKKESFPLTVTSAQKNPTAFYLCASSLGGGAAYNEQFFGPGTRLTVL.